This TCR beta chain stems from a study of T cell responses to AZD1222 COVID-19 vaccine. In regard to this clone: Its antigen is not known.

Findings and limits, study-wide: It should be noted that donors were predominantly white British and more often female, and clonal diversity was possibly underestimated.

The table came from immunoSEQ multiplex PCR; TCRdb's copy has only in-frame clones and leaves some out. Of approximately 140,000 clones in the sample, 91% were seen once. Germline-derived CDR1 and CDR2 are KGHDR and SFDVKD. The CDR3 has 12 amino acids. Deletions cut 5 bases from V and 6 bases from J, with 10 bases between. The receptor was isolated from an adult in good health. V and J are TRBV24-1 and TRBJ2-7; D is uncertain. The sequencing used peripheral blood, collected on day 0 of AZD1222 vaccination. The CDR3 region has the DNA TGTGCCACCAGTGCTGGGTTACTCGAGCAGTACTTC. It is translated as CATSAGLLEQYF.